This T cell receptor (beta chain) emerged from a study of shared clonotypes between healthy human individuals (dated by TCRdb to the early 2020s). As for the study more broadly: The cohort comprised two women and a few men aged 18 to 49 years. The study deeply sequenced blood TCR repertoires of several healthy adults to estimate repertoire size and the extent of clonotype sharing between individuals. For each donor, CD4 naive and CD4 memory were each run on three plates, CD8 naive on two plates, and CD8 memory on one plate. Each donor's leukapheresis produced roughly between roughly 0.85 and 10 billion PBMCs. Libraries were prepared and TCR repertoires were sequenced by different laboratories using diverse techniques, in order to increase sequencing depth and limit assay-specific biases.

TCR CDR3 regions were amplified from genomic DNA by multiplex PCR using the deep immunoSEQ assay. Extracted genomic DNA from each cell subset was spread evenly across all wells of several immunoSEQ 96-well plates, with each plate serving as a replicate. For sorted subsets, 150 to 200 ng genomic DNA, equal to 30,000 or so T cell genomes, was loaded into each replicate PCR. Purified libraries were quantified with a Qubit 3.0 fluorometer, sized on a Bioanalyzer 2100, and re-quantified with the KAPA Library Quantification kit. Every immunoSEQ 96-well plate was sequenced on a dedicated single-read 150-cycle Illumina NextSeq 550 flow cell. Per the original workflow: Because the immunoSEQ output included only junctional sequences and no quality scores, the filtering could not be the same as the filtering used for full-length reads. Sequences were annotated with PyIR, a Python wrapper for IgBLAST v1.9, and V/J genes and CDR3 were assigned using IMGT germline references. Reads were filtered out if the reads had weak V/J assignments (E-value above 1e-6), no CDR3, stop codons, out-of-frame junctions, or ambiguous translated residues. V3J clonotypes were defined as sequences sharing the same inferred V gene, J gene, and CDR3 amino acid sequence. Percentage overlap between repertoires was calculated by dividing the number of shared unique clonotypes by the size of the smaller repertoire. Three approaches were used to assess repertoire richness: RTK rarefaction, the Chao1 estimator, and Recon v2.1 estimates of unobserved clonotypes. Generation probabilities were computed with OLGA for all TCRbeta clonotypes obtained by the gDNA method from a handful of donors. TCRdb obtained this table from immuneACCESS and retained in-frame rearrangements with V and J assigned. These tables miss some clones; where compared with another copy, unresolved V genes account for less than half of the shortfall, and the remainder is unexplained. V and J calls and clone size come straight from that table; D and trimming were deduced from the DNA. The sample yields some 580,000 clones; almost 97% were counted once. The ten largest account for roughly 0.055% of the sample.

Details on this clone: No cognate antigen has been identified for it. Base qualities are not recorded, but no much larger clone differs from it by a single base.

What the research found in general, with its limitations: Across a few donors, 5% to 6% of naive CD4, roughly 3.3% of naive CD8, about 2.3% of memory CD4, and about 0.4% of memory CD8 clonotypes were shared. Pairwise subsampling led to the expectation that sequencing depth would affect the degree of clonotype sharing among donors. Rarefaction of sorted-subset datasets indicated incomplete sequencing despite the large sequencing depth. The small number of donors limited the genetic and exposure-history diversity represented. Sampling was restricted to blood, and TCR repertoires in tissue are likely to differ from TCR repertoires in blood. Naive subsets generally had larger estimated clonotype richness than memory subsets. Higher generation probabilities were observed for clonotypes shared by all four sorted-subset donors than for non-shared clonotypes.

Measured from the cysteine to the phenylalanine, the CDR3 is 15 residues long. Here the CDR3 DNA is all that survives: 45 bases in frame from base 1. V and J lose 6 bases and 8 bases, and a span of 22 bases separates them. CDR1 and CDR2 are drawn from the germline V gene: MNHEY, SVGAGI. Healthy HIV-negative adults with no recently reported acute infections or vaccinations were included as donors. Every donor was a Caucasian adult residing in Nashville, Tennessee, USA. CD4+ T cells were enriched by magnetic negative selection; naive cells were then positively selected on CD45RA, and the negative fraction formed the memory subset. Blood was obtained by leukapheresis, after which PBMCs were separated by Ficoll-Histopaque density gradient centrifugation and cryopreserved in liquid nitrogen vapor phase. Analytical flow cytometry was used to check the purity and quantity of each magnetically sorted T cell population. Genomic DNA was isolated from each sorted fraction and quantified by UV absorbance on a Nanodrop 2000c.

This sequence was found in a woman aged 25 to 39 in good health. The rearrangement joined TRBV6-5 to TRBJ1-2; the D segment cannot be called with confidence. Sequencing used naive CD4+ T cells sorted from blood. The intended sense of this specimen's cell subset or site label: CD45RA+ positively selected. CDR3 region: CASRPLIKGSGGYTF. In nucleotide form, the sequence is TGTGCCAGCAGGCCACTAATAAAGGGATCTGGAGGCTACACCTTC.